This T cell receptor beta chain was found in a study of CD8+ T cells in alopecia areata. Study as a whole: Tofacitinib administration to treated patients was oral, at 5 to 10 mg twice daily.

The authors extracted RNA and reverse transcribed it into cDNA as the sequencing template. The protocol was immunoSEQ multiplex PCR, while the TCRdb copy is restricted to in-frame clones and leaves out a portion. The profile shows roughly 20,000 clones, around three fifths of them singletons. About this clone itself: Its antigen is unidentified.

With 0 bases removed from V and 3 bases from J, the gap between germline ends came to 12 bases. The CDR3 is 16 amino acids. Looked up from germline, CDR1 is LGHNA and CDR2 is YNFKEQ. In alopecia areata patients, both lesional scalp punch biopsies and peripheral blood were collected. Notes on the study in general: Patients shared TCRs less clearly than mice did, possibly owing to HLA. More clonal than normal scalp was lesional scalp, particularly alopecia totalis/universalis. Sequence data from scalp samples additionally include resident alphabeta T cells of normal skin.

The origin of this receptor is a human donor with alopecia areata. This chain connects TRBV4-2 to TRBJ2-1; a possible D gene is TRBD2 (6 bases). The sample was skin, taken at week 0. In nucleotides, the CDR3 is TGTGCCAGCAGCCAAGACCTTCTAGCGTTCTACAATGAGCAGTTCTTC. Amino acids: CASSQDLLAFYNEQFF.